The 2 T cell receptor beta chains below all came from one sample that was sequenced in a study of T-cell reconstitution after alpha-beta-depleted transplantation in children (dated by TCRdb to about 2016). Sample treatment or condition, as interpreted from the label and publication: allogeneic hematopoietic cell transplantation with graft depleted of TCRalphabeta T cells and CD19 B cells. The library was obtained by PCR. TCRdb records Illumina HiSeq 2500 as the sequencer. Molecular barcoding was employed in the preparation of TCR libraries, with unique molecular identifiers being used to normalize TCRbeta repertoire quantification. TCRdb redid the processing of the public reads, applying fastp at Q25 and MiXCR, and retained in-frame beta chains. Records with the same CDR3 protein are collapsed into one entry carrying the most frequent genes and DNA. The sample records just over 950,000 distinct CDR3 sequences, less than 30% of which are singletons. Of the sample, 25% to 35% is held by the ten largest clones.

Specimen: PBMCs, mostly from graft donor cells, collected 360 days after TCRalphabeta/CD19-depleted stem cell transplant. These receptors came from a boy under two years old who had a stem cell transplant for SCID, so the T cells may come from the graft donor.

The J gene is TRBJ1-1, the V gene TRBV7-9; 9 bases fit TRBD1. This CDR3 is built from 15 residues. V shed 6 bases, J shed 2 bases, and the junction held 7 bases outside the gene matches. Germline CDR1 reads SEHNR; CDR2 reads FQNEAQ (reference sequence). CDR3 amino acids: CASRIPGQGNTEAFF. The DNA for the CDR3 is TGTGCCAGCAGGATTCCGGGACAGGGAAACACTGAAGCTTTCTTT.

This clonotype was observed a handful of times. This rearrangement joins TRBV12-3 or TRBV12-4 to TRBJ1-1, with D maybe TRBD1 (5 bases). The CDR3 length is 13 residues. The V and J ends lost 6 bases and 4 bases respectively, with 12 bases between them. The CDR3 nucleotides are TGTGCCAGCAGCACCAGGGCGACCACTGAAGCTTTCTTT. It yields the protein CASSTRATTEAFF.